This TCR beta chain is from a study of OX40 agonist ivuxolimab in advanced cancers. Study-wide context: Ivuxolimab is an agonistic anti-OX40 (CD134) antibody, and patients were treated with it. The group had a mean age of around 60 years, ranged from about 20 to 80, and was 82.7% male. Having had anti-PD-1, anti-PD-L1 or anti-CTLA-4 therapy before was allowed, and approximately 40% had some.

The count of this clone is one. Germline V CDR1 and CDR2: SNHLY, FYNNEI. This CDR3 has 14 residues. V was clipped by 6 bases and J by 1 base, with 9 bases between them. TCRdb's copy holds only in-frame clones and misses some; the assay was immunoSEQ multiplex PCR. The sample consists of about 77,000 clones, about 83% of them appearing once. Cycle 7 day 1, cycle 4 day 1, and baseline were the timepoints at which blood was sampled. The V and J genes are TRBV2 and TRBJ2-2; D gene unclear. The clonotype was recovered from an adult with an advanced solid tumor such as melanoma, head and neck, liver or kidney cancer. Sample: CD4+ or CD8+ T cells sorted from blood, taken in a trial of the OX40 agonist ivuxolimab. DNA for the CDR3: TGTGCCAGCAGGATGGACGGGAACACCGGGGAGCTGTTTTTT. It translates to CASRMDGNTGELFF.